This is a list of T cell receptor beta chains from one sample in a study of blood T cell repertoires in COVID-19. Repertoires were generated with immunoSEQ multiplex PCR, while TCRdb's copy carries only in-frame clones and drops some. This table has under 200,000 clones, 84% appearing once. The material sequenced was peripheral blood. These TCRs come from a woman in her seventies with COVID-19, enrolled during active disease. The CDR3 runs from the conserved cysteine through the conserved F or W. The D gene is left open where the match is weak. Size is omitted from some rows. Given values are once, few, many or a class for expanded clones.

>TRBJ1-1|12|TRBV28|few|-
CASPGRNTEAFF
TGTGCCAGCCCGGGAAGGAACACTGAAGCTTTCTTT
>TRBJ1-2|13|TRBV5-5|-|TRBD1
CASSNGQGVGYTF
TGTGCCAGCAGCAATGGACAGGGAGTTGGCTACACCTTC
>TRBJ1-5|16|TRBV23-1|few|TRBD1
CASKCRDRGPNQPQHF
TGCGCCAGCAAATGTCGGGACAGGGGGCCCAATCAGCCCCAGCATTTT
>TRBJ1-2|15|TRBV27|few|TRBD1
CASSLSGGSNYGYTF
TGTGCCAGCAGTTTATCAGGGGGCTCTAACTATGGCTACACCTTC
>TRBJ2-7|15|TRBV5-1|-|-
CASKELVDSSYEQYF
TGCGCCAGCAAGGAACTGGTCGACTCCTCCTACGAGCAGTACTTC
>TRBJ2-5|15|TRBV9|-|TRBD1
CASSVGMGQGETQYF
TGTGCCAGCAGCGTAGGAATGGGACAGGGGGAGACCCAGTACTTC
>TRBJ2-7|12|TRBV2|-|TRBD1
CASRGQPYEQYF
TGTGCCAGCAGGGGACAGCCCTACGAGCAGTACTTC
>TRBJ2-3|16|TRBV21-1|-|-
CASILGLAGGTDTQYF
TGTGCCAGCATTCTGGGACTAGCGGGGGGCACAGATACGCAGTATTTT
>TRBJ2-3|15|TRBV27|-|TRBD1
CASGQGFGSTDTQYF
TGTGCCAGTGGACAGGGGTTCGGTAGCACAGATACGCAGTATTTT
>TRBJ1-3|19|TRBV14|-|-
CASSQRFVSNRVRGNTIYF
TGTGCCAGCAGCCAACGTTTCGTGAGCAACAGGGTGCGAGGAAACACCATATATTTT
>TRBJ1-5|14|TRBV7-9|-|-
CASSLTGGNQPQHF
TGTGCCAGCAGCTTAACGGGAGGGAATCAGCCCCAGCATTTT
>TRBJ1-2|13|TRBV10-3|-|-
CAISDGPGDGYTF
TGTGCCATCAGTGATGGTCCGGGGGATGGCTACACCTTC
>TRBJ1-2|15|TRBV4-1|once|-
CASSEGPSRGYGYTF
TGCGCCAGCAGCGAGGGCCCGTCCAGGGGTTATGGCTACACCTTC
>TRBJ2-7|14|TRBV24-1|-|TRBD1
CATSETGTGNEQYF
TGTGCCACCAGTGAGACGGGGACAGGGAACGAGCAGTACTTC
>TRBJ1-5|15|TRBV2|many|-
CASCYEARPGQPQHF
TGTGCCAGCTGTTATGAGGCACGACCCGGTCAGCCCCAGCATTTT
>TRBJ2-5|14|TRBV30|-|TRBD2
CALVLGTSLETQYF
TGTGCCCTGGTACTGGGGACTAGTCTCGAGACCCAGTACTTC
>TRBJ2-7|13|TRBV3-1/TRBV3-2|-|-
CASSQDGAREQYF
TGTGCCAGCAGCCAAGATGGGGCACGGGAGCAGTACTTC
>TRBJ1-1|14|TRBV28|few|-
CASSGQGKSAEAFF
TGTGCCAGCAGCGGTCAGGGAAAGAGCGCTGAAGCTTTCTTT
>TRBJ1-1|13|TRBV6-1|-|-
CASSELSPPEAFF
TGTGCCAGCAGTGAACTGTCTCCTCCTGAAGCTTTCTTT
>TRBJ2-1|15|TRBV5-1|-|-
CASSLAASRYNEQFF
TGCGCCAGCAGCTTGGCGGCTAGCAGATACAATGAGCAGTTCTTC
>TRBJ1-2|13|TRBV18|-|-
CASSPRQGHGYTF
TGTGCCAGCTCACCACGGCAGGGTCATGGCTACACCTTC
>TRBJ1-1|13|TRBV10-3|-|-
CAINEGDGTEAFF
TGTGCCATCAACGAGGGAGATGGTACTGAAGCTTTCTTT
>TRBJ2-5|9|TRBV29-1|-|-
CSVGGTQYF
TGCAGCGTCGGAGGGACCCAGTACTTC
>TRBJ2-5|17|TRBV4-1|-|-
CASSQFVQAGLKETQYF
TGCGCCAGCAGCCAATTCGTCCAGGCGGGCCTCAAAGAGACCCAGTACTTC
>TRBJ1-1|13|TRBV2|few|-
CASSDFLNTEAFF
TGTGCCAGCAGTGACTTCCTGAACACTGAAGCTTTCTTT
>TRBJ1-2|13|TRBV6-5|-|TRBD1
CASRDRTFYGYTF
TGTGCCAGCAGGGACAGGACCTTCTATGGCTACACCTTC
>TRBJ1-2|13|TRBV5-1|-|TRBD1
CASSPGQPRGYTF
TGCGCCAGCAGCCCGGGACAGCCGAGGGGCTATACCTTC
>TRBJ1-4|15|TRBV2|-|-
CASSEGTATNEKLFF
TGTGCCAGCAGTGAAGGGACAGCAACTAATGAAAAACTGTTTTTT
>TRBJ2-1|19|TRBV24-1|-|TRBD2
CATSDGGLAGGSRYNEQFF
TGTGCCACCAGTGATGGGGGGCTAGCGGGAGGGTCCCGATACAATGAGCAGTTCTTC
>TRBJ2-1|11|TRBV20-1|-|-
CSARLVNEQFF
TGCAGTGCTAGGCTAGTCAATGAGCAGTTCTTC
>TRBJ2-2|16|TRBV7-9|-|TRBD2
CASSSGLAADTGELFF
TGTGCCAGCAGCTCAGGACTAGCGGCAGACACCGGGGAGCTGTTTTTT
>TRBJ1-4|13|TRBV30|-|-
CAWSYGLDEKLFF
TGTGCCTGGAGCTACGGCCTAGATGAAAAACTGTTTTTT
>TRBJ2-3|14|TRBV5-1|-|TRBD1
CASSSGQIGDTQYF
TGCGCCAGCAGCTCGGGACAGATTGGAGATACGCAGTATTTT
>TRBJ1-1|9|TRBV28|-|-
CASSSKLVF
TGTGCCAGCAGTTCCAAGCTGGTCTTT
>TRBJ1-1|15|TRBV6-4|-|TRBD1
CASRTQGESYTEAFF
TGTGCCAGCAGAACACAGGGGGAGTCATACACTGAAGCTTTCTTT
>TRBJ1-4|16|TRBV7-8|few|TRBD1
CASSLPDRGIGEKLFF
TGTGCCAGCAGCTTACCCGACAGGGGAATTGGTGAAAAACTGTTTTTT
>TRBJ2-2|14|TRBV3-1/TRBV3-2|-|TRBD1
CASSRGQGVGELFF
TGTGCCAGCAGCCGCGGACAGGGGGTGGGGGAGCTGTTTTTT
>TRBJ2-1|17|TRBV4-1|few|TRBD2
CASSHDPTSGLYNEQFF
TGCGCCAGCAGCCACGACCCCACTAGCGGGCTCTACAATGAGCAGTTCTTC
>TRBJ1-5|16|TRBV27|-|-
CASSTSGGVSNQPQHF
TGTGCCAGCAGTACCTCGGGGGGGGTTAGCAATCAGCCCCAGCATTTT
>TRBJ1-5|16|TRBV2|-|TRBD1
CASSEASGQGNQPQHF
TGTGCCAGCAGTGAAGCATCGGGACAGGGCAATCAGCCCCAGCATTTT
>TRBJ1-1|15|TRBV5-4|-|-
CASSLRDFPHTEAFF
TGTGCCAGCAGCTTGCGGGATTTCCCCCACACTGAAGCTTTCTTT
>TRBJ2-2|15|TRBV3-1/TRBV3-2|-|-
CASSQGRSDTGELFF
TGTGCCAGCAGCCAAGGGAGAAGTGACACCGGGGAGCTGTTTTTT
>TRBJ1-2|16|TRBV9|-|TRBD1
CASSVDTGAVNYGYTF
TGTGCCAGCAGCGTAGATACAGGGGCGGTGAACTATGGCTACACCTTC
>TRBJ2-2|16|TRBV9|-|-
CASSAAGTQNTGELFF
TGTGCCAGCAGCGCAGCCGGGACTCAGAACACCGGGGAGCTGTTTTTT
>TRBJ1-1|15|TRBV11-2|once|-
CASRDPGGLDTEAFF
TGTGCCAGCAGAGATCCGGGGGGGTTGGACACTGAAGCTTTCTTT
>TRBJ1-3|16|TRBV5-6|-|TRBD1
CASSRTGLSSGNTIYF
TGTGCCAGCAGCCGGACAGGGTTGAGCTCTGGAAACACCATATATTTT
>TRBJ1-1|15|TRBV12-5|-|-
CASGLYTGQSTEAFF
TGTGCTAGTGGTCTCTATACCGGACAGTCCACTGAAGCTTTCTTT
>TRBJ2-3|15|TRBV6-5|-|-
CASSYSKGHTDTQYF
TGTGCCAGCAGTTACTCGAAGGGGCACACAGATACGCAGTATTTT
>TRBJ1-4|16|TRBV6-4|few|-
CASSDSEGPAGEKLFF
TGTGCCAGCAGTGACTCGGAGGGACCGGCAGGTGAAAAACTGTTTTTT
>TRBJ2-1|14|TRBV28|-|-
CASSGRGWDNEQFF
TGTGCCAGCAGCGGAAGGGGCTGGGACAATGAGCAGTTCTTC
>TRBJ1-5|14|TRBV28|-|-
CASIRGGGNQPQHF
TGTGCCAGCATCAGGGGAGGGGGCAATCAGCCCCAGCATTTT
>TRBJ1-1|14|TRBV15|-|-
CATKLLGGNTEAFF
TGTGCCACCAAATTGCTCGGGGGGAACACTGAAGCTTTCTTT
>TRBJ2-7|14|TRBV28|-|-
CASSSAGQAYEQYF
TGTGCCAGCAGTTCCGCAGGGCAGGCTTACGAGCAGTACTTC
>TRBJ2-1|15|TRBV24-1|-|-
CATSDDDRFHNEQFF
TGTGCCACCAGTGATGACGACAGGTTCCACAATGAGCAGTTCTTC
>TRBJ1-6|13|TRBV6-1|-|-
CASSENRDSPLHF
TGTGCCAGCAGTGAAAATAGAGATTCACCCCTCCACTTT
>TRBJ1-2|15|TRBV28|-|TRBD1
CASSLIKTGSYGYTF
TGTGCCAGCAGTTTAATTAAGACAGGGAGCTATGGCTACACCTTC